The 22 T cell receptor beta chains in this list originate from one sample, sequenced in a study of blood T cell repertoires in COVID-19. Repertoires were generated with immunoSEQ multiplex PCR, while TCRdb's copy carries only in-frame clones and drops some. The repertoire holds tens of thousands of clones, with over 65% as singletons. What was sequenced was peripheral blood. These receptors were taken from a man aged 60 to 75 with active COVID-19.

The chain links TRBV7-9 to TRBJ1-2, with TRBD1 as a possible D gene (5 bases). Trimming removed 7 bases at V and 3 bases at J, with 12 bases between. Germline CDR1 SEHNR, CDR2 FQNEAQ (reference sequence). The CDR3 consists of 13 residues. In DNA form, the CDR3 reads TGTGCCAGCACCCCTGGGACTTACTATGGCTACACCTTC. The encoded protein is CASTPGTYYGYTF.

This clone has more than one count but fewer than ten. The J gene is TRBJ2-7, the V gene TRBV6-6; TRBD2 matches 9 bases. In germline, CDR1 is MNHNY, CDR2 SVGAGI (reference sequence). The CDR3 covers 16 residues. Trimming cost V 2 bases and J 5 bases; bases outside gene matches: 10. Written as DNA, the CDR3 is TGTGCCAGCAGTTACCCCCCCGGGACTAGCCCCCACGAGCAGTACTTC. Translation gives CASSYPPGTSPHEQYF.

The rearrangement links TRBV27 to TRBJ2-1, with 7 positions matching TRBD1. The CDR3 runs to 15 residues. J gave up 1 base and V 5 bases, and 5 bases lay outside the gene matches. Germline values: CDR1 MNHEY, CDR2 SMNVEV (reference sequence). The CDR3 nucleotides read TGTGCCAGCAGTCCGCGACAGGGATCCTACAATGAGCAGTTCTTC. This sequence encodes CASSPRQGSYNEQFF.

The rearrangement links TRBV19 to TRBJ2-7, with a possible D match to TRBD1 (5 bases). The CDR3 covers 15 residues. CDR1 is LNHDA, CDR2 SQIVND, per germline (reference sequence). V gave up 10 bases and J gave up 0 bases, with 19 bases separating them. CDR3 sequence: CATRSRAASSYEQYF. The CDR3 DNA reads TGTGCCACCCGTTCCAGGGCCGCAAGCTCCTACGAGCAGTACTTC.

The gene calls are TRBV6-5 and TRBJ1-2, with a weak D call TRBD1 (6 bases). This CDR3 is built from 13 residues. Trimming cost V 10 bases and J 8 bases, with 20 bases left between them. CDR1 is MNHEY, CDR2 SVGAGI, per germline. The CDR3 region is CATRRGAIAGYTF. CDR3 in DNA: TGTGCCACCCGACGGGGGGCAATTGCGGGCTACACCTTC.

The chain couples TRBV7-2 to TRBJ2-7; 10 positions agree with TRBD1. The V gene end was trimmed by 3 bases and the J gene end by 7 bases; junction bases not matched to a gene: 6. The CDR3 runs 14 residues. Germline assignment: CDR1 SGHTA and CDR2 FQGNSA. CDR3 sequence reads: CASSLLGTGVEQYF. CDR3 DNA: TGTGCCAGCAGCTTGCTGGGGACAGGGGTGGAGCAGTACTTC.

CDR3 in DNA: TGTGCCTGGAGCCGAAGGCTAGCGGGAGGGCCTGATAAGCAGTACTTC. The encoded protein is CAWSRRLAGGPDKQYF. This rearrangement joins TRBV30 to TRBJ2-7, with 12 bases fitting TRBD2. CDR1 and CDR2 from the germline V gene are GTSNPN and SVGIG (reference sequence). Trimming cost V 3 bases and J 8 bases; bases outside gene matches: 14. The CDR3 is made up of 16 amino acids. Filled out from reference TRBV30 and TRBJ2-7, the complete variable domain reads SQTIHQWPATLVQPVGSPLSLECTVEGTSNPNLYWYRQAAGRGLQLLFYSVGIGQISSEVPQNLSASRPQDRQFILSSKKLLLSDSGFYLCAWSRRLAGGPDKQYFGPGTRLTVT.

V usage is TRBV3-1 (or the pseudogene TRBV3-2) and J usage is TRBJ2-2, with 7 bases that match TRBD1. The CDR3 runs 15 residues. From germline, CDR1 is LGHDT and CDR2 YNNKEL (reference sequence). V dropped 4 bases and J dropped 2; count of bases not matched to a gene: 4. This chain's CDR3 is CASSRDRSNTGELFF. CDR3 nucleotides: TGTGCCAGCAGCCGGGACAGAAGTAACACCGGGGAGCTGTTTTTT.

V gene TRBV3-1 (or the pseudogene TRBV3-2) combines with J gene TRBJ2-1; 10 nucleotides match TRBD2. CDR1 LGHDT and CDR2 YNNKEL come from the germline V gene (reference sequence). This CDR3 has 15 amino acids. The V gene end was trimmed by 4 bases and the J gene end by 7 bases; junction bases not matched to a gene: 7. Here the CDR3 DNA reads TGTGCCAGCAGCCTTAGCGGGGGGAAGGCGAATGAGCAGTTCTTC. Its translation: CASSLSGGKANEQFF.

The rearrangement uses TRBV24-1 and TRBJ1-2; no clear D. Trimming took off 5 bases at V and 8 bases at J, with 11 bases between the two ends. The germline V gene has CDR1 KGHDR and CDR2 SFDVKD. The length of the CDR3 is 12 residues. CDR3 sequence reads: CATSANDRGYTF. CDR3 bases: TGTGCCACCAGTGCCAACGATAGAGGCTACACCTTC.

This clone came up a few times. This chain uses TRBV7-2 with TRBJ2-3, with a tentative D call TRBD1 (5 bases). The V gene's germline CDR1 is SGHTA and CDR2 FQGNSA. V gave up 7 bases and J gave up 3 bases, with 17 bases separating them. This CDR3 has 15 residues. The chain's CDR3 is CASTLGVVGTDTQYF. CDR3 nucleotides: TGTGCCAGCACCCTAGGGGTGGTAGGAACAGATACGCAGTATTTT.

The V and J genes are TRBV7-2 and TRBJ1-2, with TRBD1 identical over 7 bases. The J segment lost 4 bases and the V segment lost 3 bases, leaving 5 bases of the junction unmatched. There are 14 residues in the CDR3. CDR1 is SGHTA, CDR2 FQGNSA, per germline. This CDR3 is CASSFRDRVYGYTF. Here the CDR3 DNA reads TGTGCCAGCAGCTTTCGTGACAGGGTCTATGGCTACACCTTC.

J is TRBJ1-2 and V is TRBV4-1; TRBD1 is a possible D gene (6 bases). V lost 2 bases and J lost 3, with 10 bases in between. The CDR3 is 14 amino acids. The germline gives CDR1 MGHRA, CDR2 YSYEKL. CDR3 residues: CASSQLRGDYGYTF. The CDR3 DNA reads TGCGCCAGCAGCCAACTCAGGGGTGACTATGGCTACACCTTC.

This clone has only a few counts. The V and J genes are TRBV30 and TRBJ2-7, with D maybe TRBD2 (6 bases). The CDR3 length is 18 residues. The germline V and J ends were trimmed by 0 bases and 0 bases, with 21 bases remaining between them. Germline CDR1 GTSNPN, CDR2 SVGIG (reference sequence). CDR3 in DNA: TGTGCCTGGAGTGTACTAGCATCCCGTCGAGGGAACTCCTACGAGCAGTACTTC. This sequence encodes CAWSVLASRRGNSYEQYF.

The V gene is TRBV28, the J gene TRBJ1-6; D possibly corresponds to TRBD1 (5 bases). This CDR3 has 19 residues. Trimming took 2 bases from V and 3 from J, leaving 20 bases between them. The V gene's germline CDR1 is MDHEN and CDR2 SYDVKM. CDR3 sequence reads: CASSLPPAGGDVYNSPLHF. CDR3 bases: TGTGCCAGCAGTTTACCTCCGGCAGGAGGGGATGTCTATAATTCACCCCTCCACTTT.

The chain combines TRBV7-2 with TRBJ1-2; 8 bases align to TRBD1. Germline V gene sequence: CDR1 SGHTA, CDR2 FQGNSA. V was pared by 5 bases and J by 8 bases, with 13 bases of the junction left unmatched. This CDR3 has 15 amino acids. The CDR3 region has the DNA TGTGCCAGCAGCGTAAGAGAGCAGGGGGCGCAGGGCTACACCTTC. Its translation is CASSVREQGAQGYTF.

The V gene is TRBV4-3, the J gene TRBJ1-3; 12 bases agree with TRBD1. The ends lost 3 bases at V and 4 bases at J; junction bases unmatched: 7. The CDR3 has 17 residues. The V gene's germline CDR1 is LGHNA and CDR2 YSLEER. This CDR3 is CASSQGTGGKQGNTIYF. DNA of the CDR3: TGCGCCAGCAGCCAGGGGACAGGGGGCAAACAGGGAAACACCATATATTTT.

Here the CDR3 reads CASSSRGQAFF. As DNA, the CDR3 is TGTGCCAGCTCATCGCGGGGGCAGGCTTTCTTT. The rearrangement joins TRBV18 to TRBJ1-1; TRBD1 might be the D (6 bases). The V gene's germline CDR1 is KGHSH and CDR2 LQKENI. This CDR3 is built from 11 residues. V was trimmed by 5 bases and J by 11 bases, leaving 12 bases between them.

The CDR3 loop reads CASSLLAGNTIYF. The CDR3 DNA sequence: TGTGCCAGCAGCTTATTAGCCGGAAACACCATATATTTT. The chain joins TRBV7-2 to TRBJ1-3, with D unclear. The CDR3 spans 13 residues. Germline V gene sequence: CDR1 SGHTA, CDR2 FQGNSA. The V end was cut by 2 bases, the J end by 4 bases, with 6 bases between. The full variable domain, with the rest looked up from reference TRBV7-2 and TRBJ1-3, is GAGVSQSPSNKVTEKGKDVELRCDPISGHTALYWYRQSLGQGLEFLIYFQGNSAPDKSGLPSDRFSAERTGGSVSTLTIQRTQQEDSAVYLCASSLLAGNTIYFGEGSWLTVV.

The genes are TRBV15 and TRBJ2-7; perhaps TRBD2 as D (5 bases). Germline V gene lookup returns CDR1 LNHNV and CDR2 YYDKDF (reference sequence). This CDR3 comprises 14 residues. Trimming shortened V by 1 base and J by 4 bases, and 11 bases separated the two germline ends. This CDR3 is CATSRVGVAYEQYF. As DNA, the CDR3 is TGTGCCACCAGCAGAGTTGGGGTAGCGTACGAGCAGTACTTC.

This clone was recorded once. This chain joins TRBV14 and TRBJ2-3; D not certain. V was trimmed by 0 bases and J by 6 bases, leaving 10 bases between them. The CDR3 is 14 residues long. Germline lookup yields CDR1 SGHDN and CDR2 FVKESK. Here the CDR3 DNA reads TGTGCCAGCAGCCAAGATCGGTCCTCCGATACGCAGTATTTT. This encodes CASSQDRSSDTQYF. Combining the CDR3 with reference TRBV14 and TRBJ2-3 gives the whole variable domain EAGVTQFPSHSVIEKGQTVTLRCDPISGHDNLYWYRRVMGKEIKFLLHFVKESKQDESGMPNNRFLAERTGGTYSTLKVQPAELEDSGVYFCASSQDRSSDTQYFGPGTRLTVL.

This chain uses TRBV9 with TRBJ2-3, with D possibly TRBD2 on 5 matching bases. From germline, CDR1 is SGDLS and CDR2 YYNGEE. Trimming removed 4 bases at V and 4 bases at J, with 10 bases between. The CDR3 has 13 amino acids. CDR3 bases: TGTGCCAGCAGCTTCCTAGCCTCAGATACGCAGTATTTT. As protein: CASSFLASDTQYF.